The 3 T cell receptor beta chains below all came from one sample that was sequenced in a study of identical twins' blood T cells (dated by TCRdb to 2012 to 2015). The library was generated by 5' RACE. Sequencing relied on an Illumina Genome Analyzer IIx. In TCRdb, the public reads were trimmed at Q25 with fastp and aligned with MiXCR, with productive beta chains retained. Every distinct CDR3 protein forms one entry, paired with its most common genes and DNA. The sample profile shows roughly 380,000 distinct CDR3 sequences; about 28% of them were found once. Roughly 5.5% of the sample belongs to the ten largest clones. The specimen was PBMCs. Receptors were obtained from a woman aged 18-55 years in good health.

V usage is TRBV6-1 and J usage is TRBJ1-5; TRBD1 agrees at 11 bases. The V gene end was trimmed by 8 bases and the J gene end by 4 bases; junction bases not matched to a gene: 4. CDR3 length equals 14 residues. Per the germline V gene, CDR1 is MNHNS and CDR2 is SASEGT. The DNA for the CDR3 is TGTGCCAGCTCGGGACAGGGGGATAATCAGCCCCAGCATTTT. The encoded protein is CASSGQGDNQPQHF.

This clonotype was observed a handful of times. V usage is TRBV5-1 and J usage is TRBJ2-3, with a weak D call TRBD2 (5 bases). The CDR3 has 13 amino acids. V lost 3 bases and J 6 bases, leaving 11 bases between the germline ends. Germline-derived CDR1 and CDR2 are SGHRS and YFSETQ. The CDR3 sequence: CASSSEATDTQYF. CDR3 bases: TGCGCCAGCAGCTCGGAGGCGACGGATACGCAGTATTTT.

A few counts support this clonotype. The gene calls are TRBV27 and TRBJ1-1, with TRBD1 identical over 10 bases. This CDR3 has 12 residues. Germline loops: CDR1 MNHEY, CDR2 SMNVEV (reference sequence). With 6 bases clipped from V and 7 bases from J, the junction kept 2 bases outside the gene matches. The CDR3 spells CASRGTGVEAFF. CDR3 in DNA: TGTGCCAGCAGGGGGACAGGGGTTGAAGCTTTCTTT.